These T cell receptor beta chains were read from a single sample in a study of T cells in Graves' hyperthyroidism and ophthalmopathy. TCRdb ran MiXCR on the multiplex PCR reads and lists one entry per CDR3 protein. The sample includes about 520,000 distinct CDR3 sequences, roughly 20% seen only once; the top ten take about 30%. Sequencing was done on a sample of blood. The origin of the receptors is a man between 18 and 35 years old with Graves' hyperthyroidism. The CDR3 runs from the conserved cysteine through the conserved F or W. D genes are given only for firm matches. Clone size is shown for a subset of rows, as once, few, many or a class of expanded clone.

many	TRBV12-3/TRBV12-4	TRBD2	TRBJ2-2	CASSLARRGGGGELFF	TGTGCCAGCAGTTTAGCGAGACGGGGGGGCGGCGGGGAGCTGTTTTTT
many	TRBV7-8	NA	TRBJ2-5	CASSQGPSGTQYF	TGTGCCAGCAGCCAAGGACCTTCGGGGACCCAGTACTTC
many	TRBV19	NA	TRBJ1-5	CASRGEFGNQPQHF	TGTGCCAGTAGAGGGGAATTCGGCAATCAGCCCCAGCATTTT
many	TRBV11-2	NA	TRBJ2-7	CATSLGDPYEQYF	TGTGCCACCTCTCTGGGGGACCCCTACGAGCAGTACTTC
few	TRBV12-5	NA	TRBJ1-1	CASGQRYTEAFF	TGTGCTAGTGGGCAGAGGTACACTGAAGCTTTCTTT
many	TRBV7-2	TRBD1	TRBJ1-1	CASSSQQGRNTEAFF	TGTGCCAGCAGCTCCCAACAGGGGCGAAACACTGAAGCTTTCTTT
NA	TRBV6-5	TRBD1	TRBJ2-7	CASSYSKGTGAYEQYF	TGTGCCAGCAGTTACTCGAAAGGGACAGGGGCCTACGAGCAGTACTTC
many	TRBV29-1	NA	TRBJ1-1	CSVQGRRETEAFF	TGCAGCGTGCAGGGACGGAGAGAAACTGAAGCTTTCTTT
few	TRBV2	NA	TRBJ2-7	CASSRSPNEYEQYF	TGTGCCAGCAGTAGATCGCCGAACGAATACGAGCAGTACTTC
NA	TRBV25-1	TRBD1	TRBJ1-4	CATQGDRNVNVFF	TGTGCCACCCAGGGGGACAGGAACGTCAACGTGTTTTTT
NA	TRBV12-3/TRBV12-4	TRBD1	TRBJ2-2	CASSPGQGFIGELFF	TGTGCCAGCAGTCCGGGACAGGGCTTCATAGGGGAGCTGTTTTTT
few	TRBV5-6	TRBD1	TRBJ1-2	CASSSTGDYGHTF	TGTGCCAGCAGCTCGACAGGGGACTATGGCCACACCTTC
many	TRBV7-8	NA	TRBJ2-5	CASFEGAAETQYF	TGTGCCAGCTTCGAAGGGGCGGCGGAGACCCAGTACTTC
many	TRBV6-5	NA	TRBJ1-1	CAAQSTLEAFF	TGTGCCGCCCAATCTACCCTTGAAGCTTTCTTT
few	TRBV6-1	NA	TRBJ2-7	CASTPGGAGGQAEYF	TGTGCCAGCACCCCTGGGGGGGCAGGGGGTCAAGCGGAGTACTTC
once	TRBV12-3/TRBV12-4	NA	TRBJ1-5	CASSHRQAGNQPQHF	TGTGCCAGCAGCCATCGACAGGCGGGCAATCAGCCCCAGCATTTT
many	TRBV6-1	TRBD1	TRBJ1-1	CASSTPGGWSTEAFF	TGTGCCAGCAGTACGCCAGGGGGTTGGAGCACTGAAGCTTTCTTT
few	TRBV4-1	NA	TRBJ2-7	CASSPRASLGNYEQYF	TGCGCCAGCAGCCCTCGGGCCTCTTTGGGGAACTACGAGCAGTACTTC
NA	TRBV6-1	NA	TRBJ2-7	CASSEKPGGWEGLYEQYF	TGTGCCAGCAGTGAAAAGCCAGGGGGGTGGGAGGGCCTCTACGAGCAGTACTTC
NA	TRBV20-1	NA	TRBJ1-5	CSARDRNGGNQPQHF	TGCAGTGCTAGAGATCGAAACGGTGGCAATCAGCCCCAGCATTTT
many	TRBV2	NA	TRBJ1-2	CASSPFRPGSGYTF	TGTGCCAGCAGTCCCTTCCGACCGGGCTCTGGCTACACCTTC
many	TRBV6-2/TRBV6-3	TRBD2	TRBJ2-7	CASSHGLAPPREQYF	TGTGCCAGCAGCCATGGACTAGCCCCACCAAGGGAGCAGTACTTC
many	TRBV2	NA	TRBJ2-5	CASRKWTAQETQYF	TGTGCCAGCAGGAAATGGACGGCACAAGAGACCCAGTACTTC
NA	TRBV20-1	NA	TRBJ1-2	CSASHPNYGYTF	TGCAGTGCTAGCCACCCTAACTATGGCTACACCTTC
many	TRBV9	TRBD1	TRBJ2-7	CASSVVTGGEQYF	TGTGCCAGCAGCGTTGTGACAGGGGGCGAGCAGTACTTC
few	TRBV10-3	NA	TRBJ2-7	CAITSGTTYEQYF	TGTGCCATCACCTCGGGCACTACCTACGAGCAGTACTTC
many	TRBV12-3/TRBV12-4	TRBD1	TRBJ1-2	CASNTGTGNYGYTF	TGTGCCAGCAACACCGGGACAGGGAACTATGGCTACACCTTC
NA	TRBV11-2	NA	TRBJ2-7	CASSQDWTSDEQYF	TGTGCCAGCAGCCAAGATTGGACGAGCGACGAGCAGTACTTC